The sequence of this T cell receptor beta chain was determined in a study of T-cell memory formation after mild COVID-19. Turning to the study itself: The study found TCR clusters largely donor specific. Whole-study results and caveats: A second wave expanding day 15 to 37 was CD4+-biased; contracting clones were balanced. Memory from before infection featured some responding clones, which suggests cross-reactive memory joined.

With respect to this clonotype: The antigen is unknown.

TCRdb re-analysed the 5' RACE reads in MiXCR, keeping a single row per CDR3 protein. The sample contains 300,000 to 350,000 distinct CDR3 sequences, 14% of which appear only once. Germline-derived CDR1 and CDR2 are SEHNR and FQNEAQ (reference sequence). V shed 8 bases and J shed 1 base, with 14 bases lying between them. The CDR3 runs to 14 residues. The sample was PBMCs or a T cell subset sorted from them (not recorded which). The genes are TRBV7-9 and TRBJ1-1; possibly TRBD1 for D (6 bases). The sequence derives from a man between 18 and 35 years old who had mild COVID-19 (a few samples of this study predate the infection). Cell type and time point are not known. CDR3 region: CASRSTTGNTEAFF. CDR3 DNA: TGTGCCAGCCGCTCCACGACAGGGAACACTGAAGCTTTCTTT.